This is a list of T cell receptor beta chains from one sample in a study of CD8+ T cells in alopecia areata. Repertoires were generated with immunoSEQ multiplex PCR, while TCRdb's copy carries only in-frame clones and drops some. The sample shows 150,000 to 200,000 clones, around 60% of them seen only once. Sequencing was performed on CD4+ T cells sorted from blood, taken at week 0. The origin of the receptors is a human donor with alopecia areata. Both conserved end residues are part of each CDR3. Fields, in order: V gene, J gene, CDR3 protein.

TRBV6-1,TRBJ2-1,CASSGRGLSSYNEQFF
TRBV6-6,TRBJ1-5,CASSYRQPNQPQHF
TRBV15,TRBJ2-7,CATSGTRESDEQYF
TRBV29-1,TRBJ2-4,CSVDLGGGWGAKNIQYF
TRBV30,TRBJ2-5,CAGRVGAAGETQYF
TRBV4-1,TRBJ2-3,CASSRMRDTQYF
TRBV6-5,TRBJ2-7,CASKGTGAGAYEQYF
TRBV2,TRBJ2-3,CASIGTSGYTDTQYF
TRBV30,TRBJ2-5,CAWSVGQAATQYF
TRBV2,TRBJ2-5,CASSDPLGDTQYF
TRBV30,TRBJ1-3,CAWSAKGGSGNTIYF
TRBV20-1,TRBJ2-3,CSAAVDTQYF
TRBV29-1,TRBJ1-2,CSVGTGSYGYTF
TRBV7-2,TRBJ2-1,CASSRDRGFNEQFF
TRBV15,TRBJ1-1,CATSRYRDSGEAFF
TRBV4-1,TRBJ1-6,CASSPPEGTDSPLHF
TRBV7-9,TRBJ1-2,CASSNSGGPRGYTF
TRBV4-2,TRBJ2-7,CASSQLPGTSGVQEYEQYF
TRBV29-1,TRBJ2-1,CSVDKARLSYNEQFF
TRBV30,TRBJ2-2,CAWNRAGANTGELFF
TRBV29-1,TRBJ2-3,CSVRWEDTDTQYF
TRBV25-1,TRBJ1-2,CASSADLSGYTF
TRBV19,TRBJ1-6,CASNEAESLINSPLHF
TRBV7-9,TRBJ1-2,CASSGENYGYTF
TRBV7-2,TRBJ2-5,CASSLDPGRRETQYF
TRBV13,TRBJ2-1,CASSGTASNEQFF
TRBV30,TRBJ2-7,CAWSVGQHEQYF
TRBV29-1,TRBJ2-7,CSVVGTGFYEQYF
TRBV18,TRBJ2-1,CASSPAGRTSYNEQFF
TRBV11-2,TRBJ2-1,CASSRRLASSYNEQFF
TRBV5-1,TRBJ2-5,CASSAPGTDPFETQYF